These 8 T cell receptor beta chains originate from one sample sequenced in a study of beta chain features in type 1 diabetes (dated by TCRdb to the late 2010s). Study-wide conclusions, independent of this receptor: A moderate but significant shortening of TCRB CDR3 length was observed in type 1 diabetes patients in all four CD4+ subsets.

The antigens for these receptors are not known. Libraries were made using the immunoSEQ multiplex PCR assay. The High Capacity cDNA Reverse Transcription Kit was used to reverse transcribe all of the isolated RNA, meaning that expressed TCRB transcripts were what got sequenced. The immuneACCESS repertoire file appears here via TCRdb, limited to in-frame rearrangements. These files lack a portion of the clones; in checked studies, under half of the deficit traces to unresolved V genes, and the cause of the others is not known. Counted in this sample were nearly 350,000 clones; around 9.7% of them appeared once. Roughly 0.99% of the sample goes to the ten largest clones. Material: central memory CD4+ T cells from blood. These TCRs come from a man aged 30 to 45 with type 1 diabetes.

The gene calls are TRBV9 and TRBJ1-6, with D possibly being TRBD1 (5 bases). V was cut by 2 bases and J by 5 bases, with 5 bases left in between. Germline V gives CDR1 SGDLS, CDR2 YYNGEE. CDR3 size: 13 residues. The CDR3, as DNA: TGTGCCAGCAGCGTGGGGCATAATTCACCCCTCCACTTT. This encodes CASSVGHNSPLHF.

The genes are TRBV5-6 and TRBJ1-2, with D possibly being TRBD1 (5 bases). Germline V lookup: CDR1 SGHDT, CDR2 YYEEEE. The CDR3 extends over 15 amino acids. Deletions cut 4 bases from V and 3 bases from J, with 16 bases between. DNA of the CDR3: TGTGCCAGCAGCCGGACATCCAACTATGACTATGGCTACACCTTC. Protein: CASSRTSNYDYGYTF.

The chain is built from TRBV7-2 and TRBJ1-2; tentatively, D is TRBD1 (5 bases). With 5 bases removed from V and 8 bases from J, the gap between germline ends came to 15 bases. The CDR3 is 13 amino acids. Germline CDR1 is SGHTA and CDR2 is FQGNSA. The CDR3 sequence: CASSTPRKGGYTF. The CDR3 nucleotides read TGTGCCAGCAGCACTCCAAGGAAGGGGGGCTACACCTTC. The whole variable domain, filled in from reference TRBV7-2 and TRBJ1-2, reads GAGVSQSPSNKVTEKGKDVELRCDPISGHTALYWYRQSLGQGLEFLIYFQGNSAPDKSGLPSDRFSAERTGGSVSTLTIQRTQQEDSAVYLCASSTPRKGGYTFGSGTRLTVV.

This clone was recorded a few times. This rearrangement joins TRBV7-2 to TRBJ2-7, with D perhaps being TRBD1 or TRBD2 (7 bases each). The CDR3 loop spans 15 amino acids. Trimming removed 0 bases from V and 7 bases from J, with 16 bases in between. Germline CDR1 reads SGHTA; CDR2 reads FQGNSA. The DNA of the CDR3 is TGTGCCAGCAGCTTAGCGCTGTCAGGGGGAGGGGAGCAGTACTTC. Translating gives CASSLALSGGGEQYF.

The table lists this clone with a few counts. The CDR3 DNA follows: TGTGCCAGCAGGGGGACAGGGAGAGGTGAAGCTTTCTTT. It codes for CASRGTGRGEAFF. V usage is TRBV28 and J usage is TRBJ1-1; 9 bases are shared with TRBD1. Germline-derived CDR1 and CDR2 are MDHEN and SYDVKM. The CDR3 covers 13 residues. V lost 6 bases and J lost 7; bases outside the gene matches: 6.

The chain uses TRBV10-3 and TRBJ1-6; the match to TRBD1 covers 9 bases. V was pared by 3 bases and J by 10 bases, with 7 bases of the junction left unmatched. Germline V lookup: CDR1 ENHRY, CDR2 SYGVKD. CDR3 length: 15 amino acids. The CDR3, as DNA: TGTGCCATCAGTGAATTAGGGACAGGGAAATCACCCCTCCACTTT. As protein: CAISELGTGKSPLHF.

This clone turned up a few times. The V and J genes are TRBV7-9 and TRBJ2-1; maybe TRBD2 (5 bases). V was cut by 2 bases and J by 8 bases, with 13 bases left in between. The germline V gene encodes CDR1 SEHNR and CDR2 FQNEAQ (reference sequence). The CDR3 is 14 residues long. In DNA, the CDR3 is TGTGCCAGCAGCTTATCCTTGCCAGCGGATGAGCAGTTCTTC. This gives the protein CASSLSLPADEQFF.

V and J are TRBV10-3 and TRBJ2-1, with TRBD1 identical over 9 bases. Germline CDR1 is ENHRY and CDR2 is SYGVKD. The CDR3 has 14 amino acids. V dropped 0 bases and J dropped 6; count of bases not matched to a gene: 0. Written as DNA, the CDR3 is TGTGCCATCAGTGAGTCGACAGGGGGCAATGAGCAGTTCTTC. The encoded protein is CAISESTGGNEQFF.